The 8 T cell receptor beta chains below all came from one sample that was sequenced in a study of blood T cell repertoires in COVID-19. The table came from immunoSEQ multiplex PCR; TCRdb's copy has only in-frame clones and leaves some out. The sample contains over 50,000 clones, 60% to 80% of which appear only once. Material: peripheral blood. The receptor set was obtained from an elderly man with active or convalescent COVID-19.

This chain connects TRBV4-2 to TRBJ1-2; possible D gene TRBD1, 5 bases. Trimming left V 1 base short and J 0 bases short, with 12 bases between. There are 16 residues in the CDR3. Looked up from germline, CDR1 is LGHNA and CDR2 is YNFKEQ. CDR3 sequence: CASSQVGDASNYGYTF. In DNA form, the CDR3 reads TGTGCCAGCAGCCAAGTAGGGGATGCTTCTAACTATGGCTACACCTTC.

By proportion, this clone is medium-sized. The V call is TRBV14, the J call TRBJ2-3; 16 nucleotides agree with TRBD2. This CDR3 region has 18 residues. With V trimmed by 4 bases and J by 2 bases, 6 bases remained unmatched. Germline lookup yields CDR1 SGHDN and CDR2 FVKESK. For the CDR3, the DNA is TGTGCCAGCAGCCCAACCGGGACTAGCGGGGGGGCCACAGATACGCAGTATTTT. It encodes CASSPTGTSGGATDTQYF.

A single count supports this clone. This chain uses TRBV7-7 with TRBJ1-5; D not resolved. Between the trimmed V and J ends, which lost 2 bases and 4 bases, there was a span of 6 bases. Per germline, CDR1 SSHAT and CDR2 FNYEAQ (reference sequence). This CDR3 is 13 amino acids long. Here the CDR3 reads CASSLRENQPQHF. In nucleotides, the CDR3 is TGTGCCAGCAGCTTACGGGAGAATCAGCCCCAGCATTTT.

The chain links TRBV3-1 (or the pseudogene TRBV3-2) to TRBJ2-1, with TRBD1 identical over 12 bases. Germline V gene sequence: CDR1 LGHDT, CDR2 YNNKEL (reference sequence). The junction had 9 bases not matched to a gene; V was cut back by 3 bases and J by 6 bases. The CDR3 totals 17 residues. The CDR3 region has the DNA TGTGCCAGCAGCCACCATTTTGGGACAGGGGGCGTCAATGAGCAGTTCTTC. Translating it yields CASSHHFGTGGVNEQFF.

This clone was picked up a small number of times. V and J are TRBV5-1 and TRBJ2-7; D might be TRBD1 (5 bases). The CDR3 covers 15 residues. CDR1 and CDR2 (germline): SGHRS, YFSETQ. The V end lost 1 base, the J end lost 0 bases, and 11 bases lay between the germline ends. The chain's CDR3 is CASSLQGVDSYEQYF. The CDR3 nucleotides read TGCGCCAGCAGCTTGCAGGGTGTGGACTCCTACGAGCAGTACTTC.

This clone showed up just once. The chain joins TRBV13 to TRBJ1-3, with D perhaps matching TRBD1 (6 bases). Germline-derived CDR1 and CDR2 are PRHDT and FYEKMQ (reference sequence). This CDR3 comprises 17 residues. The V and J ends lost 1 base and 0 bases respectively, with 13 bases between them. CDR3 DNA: TGTGCCAGCAGCTTAGAATTCGGACAGAGCTCTGGAAACACCATATATTTT. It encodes CASSLEFGQSSGNTIYF.

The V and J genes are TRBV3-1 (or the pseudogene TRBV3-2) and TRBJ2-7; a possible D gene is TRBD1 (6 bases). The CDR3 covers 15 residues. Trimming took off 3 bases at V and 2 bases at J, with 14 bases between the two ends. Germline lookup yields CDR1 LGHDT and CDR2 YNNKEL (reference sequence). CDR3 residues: CASSHRGRGAYEQYF. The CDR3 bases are TGTGCCAGCAGCCATCGGGGCAGGGGAGCCTACGAGCAGTACTTC.

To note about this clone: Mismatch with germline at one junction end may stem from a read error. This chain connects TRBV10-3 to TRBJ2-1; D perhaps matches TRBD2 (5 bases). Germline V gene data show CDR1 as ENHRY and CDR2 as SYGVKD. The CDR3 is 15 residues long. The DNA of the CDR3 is TGTGCCATCAGCGAAGCTAGTGGGAGCCCGGTCAAGTCAGTCTTC. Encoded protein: CAISEASGSPVKSVF.